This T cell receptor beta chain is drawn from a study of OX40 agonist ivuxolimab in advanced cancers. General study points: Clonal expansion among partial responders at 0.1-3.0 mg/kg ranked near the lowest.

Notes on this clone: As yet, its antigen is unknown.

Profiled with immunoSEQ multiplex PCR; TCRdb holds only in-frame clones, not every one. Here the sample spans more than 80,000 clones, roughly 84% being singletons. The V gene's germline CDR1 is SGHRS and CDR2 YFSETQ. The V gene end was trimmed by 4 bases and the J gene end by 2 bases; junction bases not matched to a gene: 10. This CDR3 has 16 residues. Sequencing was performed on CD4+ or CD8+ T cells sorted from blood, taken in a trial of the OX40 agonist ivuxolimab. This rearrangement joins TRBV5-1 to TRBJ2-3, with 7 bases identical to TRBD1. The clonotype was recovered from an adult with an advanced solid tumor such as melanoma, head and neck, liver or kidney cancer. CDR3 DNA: TGCGCCAGCAGCAAGGGACAGCAGAGGGACACAGATACGCAGTATTTT. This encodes CASSKGQQRDTDTQYF.